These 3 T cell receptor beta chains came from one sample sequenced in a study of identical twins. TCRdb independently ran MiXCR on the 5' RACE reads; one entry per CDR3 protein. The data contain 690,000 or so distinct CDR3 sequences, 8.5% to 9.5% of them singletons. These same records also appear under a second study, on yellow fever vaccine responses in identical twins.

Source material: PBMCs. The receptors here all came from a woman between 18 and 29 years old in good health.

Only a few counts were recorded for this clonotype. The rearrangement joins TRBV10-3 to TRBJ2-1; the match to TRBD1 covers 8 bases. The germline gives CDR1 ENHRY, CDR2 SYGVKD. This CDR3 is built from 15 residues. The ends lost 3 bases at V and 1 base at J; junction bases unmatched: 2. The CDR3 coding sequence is TGTGCCATCAGTGATCGGGACAGGTCCTACAATGAGCAGTTCTTC. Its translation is CAISDRDRSYNEQFF.

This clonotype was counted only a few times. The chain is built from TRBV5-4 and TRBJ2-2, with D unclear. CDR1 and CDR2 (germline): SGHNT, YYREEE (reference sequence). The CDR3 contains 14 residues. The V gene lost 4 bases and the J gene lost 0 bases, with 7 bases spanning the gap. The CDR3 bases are TGTGCCAGCAGCACGCAGTCGAACACCGGGGAGCTGTTTTTT. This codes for CASSTQSNTGELFF.

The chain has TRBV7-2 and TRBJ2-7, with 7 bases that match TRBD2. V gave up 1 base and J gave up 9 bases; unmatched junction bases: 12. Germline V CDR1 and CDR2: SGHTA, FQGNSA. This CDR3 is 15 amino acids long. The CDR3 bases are TGTGCCAGCAGCTTAGGCGGGAGCAGAGGCACCGGGCAGTACTTC. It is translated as CASSLGGSRGTGQYF.